This TCR beta chain is drawn from a study of beta chain features in type 1 diabetes. The whole isolated RNA underwent reverse transcription, so sequencing captured expressed TCRB transcripts. An average approximately 3.7 million reads came from naive, central memory and regulatory T cell samples. Sequencing was performed with immunoSEQ multiplex PCR; in TCRdb, only in-frame clones are kept and a portion is missing. The sample has 450,000 to 600,000 clones, around 28% seen once; the top ten hold 0.05% to 0.07%. Study observations and caveats: All four CD4+ subsets of Type 1 diabetes patients contained TCRB CDR3s that were moderately but significantly shorter.

Only a few counts were recorded for this clone. Antigen unknown. Germline CDR1 is SQVTM and CDR2 is ANQGSEA. The CDR3 has 13 amino acids. The J segment lost 4 bases and the V segment lost 8 bases, leaving 9 bases of the junction unmatched. This receptor was identified in a man aged 18-30 years in good health. Sequencing was carried out using naive CD4+ T cells from blood. The rearrangement links TRBV29-1 to TRBJ2-5; 8 nucleotides align to TRBD1. CDR3 amino acids: CSSHPGGGETQYF. CDR3 nucleotide sequence: TGCAGCTCCCATCCAGGGGGCGGAGAGACCCAGTACTTC. Full variable domain (rest looked up from reference TRBV29-1 and TRBJ2-5): SAVISQKPSRDICQRGTSLTIQCQVDSQVTMMFWYRQQPGQSLTLIATANQGSEATYESGFVIDKFPISRPNLTFSTLTVSNMSPEDSSIYLCSSHPGGGETQYFGPGTRLLVL.